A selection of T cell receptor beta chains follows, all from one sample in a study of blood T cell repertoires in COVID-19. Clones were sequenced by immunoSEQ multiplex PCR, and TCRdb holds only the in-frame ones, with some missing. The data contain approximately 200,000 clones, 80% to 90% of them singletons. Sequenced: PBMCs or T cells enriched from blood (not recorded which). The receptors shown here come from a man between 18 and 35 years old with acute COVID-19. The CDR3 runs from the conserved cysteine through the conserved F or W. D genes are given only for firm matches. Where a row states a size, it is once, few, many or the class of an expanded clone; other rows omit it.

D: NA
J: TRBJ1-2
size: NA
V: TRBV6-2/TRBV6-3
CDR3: CASSPDSPYGYTF
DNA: TGTGCCAGCAGTCCGGACAGCCCCTATGGCTACACCTTC

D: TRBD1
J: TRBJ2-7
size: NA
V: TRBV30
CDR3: CAWSVFLRGQGVYEQYF
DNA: TGTGCCTGGAGTGTATTTCTTAGGGGACAGGGGGTCTACGAGCAGTACTTC

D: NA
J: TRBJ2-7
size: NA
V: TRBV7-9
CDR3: CASSLTNRGSYEQYF
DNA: TGTGCCAGCAGCTTAACTAATAGGGGTTCCTACGAGCAGTACTTC

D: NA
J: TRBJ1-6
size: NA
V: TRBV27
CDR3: CASSFHPTSPNSPLHF
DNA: TGTGCCAGCAGTTTCCACCCTACGTCACCGAATTCACCCCTCCACTTT

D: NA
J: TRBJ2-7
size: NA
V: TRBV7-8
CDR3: CASSLGVPSYYEQYF
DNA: TGTGCCAGCAGCTTAGGAGTCCCCTCTTACTACGAGCAGTACTTC

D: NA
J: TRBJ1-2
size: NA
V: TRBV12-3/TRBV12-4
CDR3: CASSQGGLYGYTF
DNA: TGTGCCAGCAGCCAAGGGGGTCTCTATGGCTACACCTTC

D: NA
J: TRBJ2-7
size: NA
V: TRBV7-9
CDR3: CASSLDARSYEQYF
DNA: TGTGCCAGCAGCTTAGATGCCAGATCCTACGAGCAGTACTTC

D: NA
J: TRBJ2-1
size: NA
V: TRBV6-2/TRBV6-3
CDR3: CASSYSRAQPSYNEQFF
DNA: TGTGCCAGCAGTTATAGTCGTGCTCAACCTTCCTACAATGAGCAGTTCTTC

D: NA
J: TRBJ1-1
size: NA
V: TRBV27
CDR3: CASSSHQGLNTEAFF
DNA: TGTGCCAGCAGTTCCCACCAGGGGTTGAACACTGAAGCTTTCTTT

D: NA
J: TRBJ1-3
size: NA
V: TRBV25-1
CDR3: CASKRHENSGNTIYF
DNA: TGTGCCAGCAAACGACACGAAAACTCTGGAAACACCATATATTTT

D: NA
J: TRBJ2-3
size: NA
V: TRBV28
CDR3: CASRGDSTDTQYF
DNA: TGTGCCAGCAGAGGGGATTCCACAGATACGCAGTATTTT

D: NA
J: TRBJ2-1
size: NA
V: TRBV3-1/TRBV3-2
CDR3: CASSQERSTEQFF
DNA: TGTGCCAGCAGCCAAGAGAGGTCCACTGAGCAGTTCTTC

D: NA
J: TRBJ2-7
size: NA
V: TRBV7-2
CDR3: CASSRLATSSYEQYF
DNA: TGTGCCAGCAGCCGTTTGGCAACTAGCTCCTACGAGCAGTACTTC

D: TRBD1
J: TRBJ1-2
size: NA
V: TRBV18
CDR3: CASSPPNSQGNYGYTF
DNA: TGTGCCAGCTCACCTCCGAACTCACAGGGGAACTATGGCTACACCTTC

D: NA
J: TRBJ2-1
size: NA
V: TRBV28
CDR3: CASSLSPAINEQFF
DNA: TGTGCCAGCAGTTTGTCCCCAGCGATCAATGAGCAGTTCTTC

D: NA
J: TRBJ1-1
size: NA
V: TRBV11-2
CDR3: CASSFDSNTEAFF
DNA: TGTGCCAGCAGCTTTGACAGCAACACTGAAGCTTTCTTT

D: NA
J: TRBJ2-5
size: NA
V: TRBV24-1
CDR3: CATSDSTAQETQYF
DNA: TGTGCCACCAGTGATTCAACAGCACAAGAGACCCAGTACTTC

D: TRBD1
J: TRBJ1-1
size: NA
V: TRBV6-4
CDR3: CASSESTGVKAFF
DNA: TGTGCCAGCAGTGAATCGACAGGGGTTAAGGCTTTCTTT

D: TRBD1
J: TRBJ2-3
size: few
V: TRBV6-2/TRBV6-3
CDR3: CASSSIYRGGTDTQYF
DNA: TGTGCCAGCAGTTCTATATACAGGGGCGGGACAGATACGCAGTATTTT

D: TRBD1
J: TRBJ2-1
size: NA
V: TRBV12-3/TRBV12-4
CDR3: CASSYRGAQFF
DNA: TGTGCCAGCAGCTACAGGGGCGCGCAGTTCTTC